In its sample, the clone carrying this TCR beta chain was seen many times. Its antigen is undetermined. Germline assignment: CDR1 LGHDT and CDR2 YNNKEL (reference sequence). Trimming left V 5 bases short and J 4 bases short, with 11 bases between. The CDR3 extends over 13 amino acids. The record originates from a study of regulatory T cells in long-lasting Graves disease. The study's findings and limits: Patients whose Graves' disease persisted exhibited lower TCR diversity than those newly diagnosed.

The TCR beta library used iRepertoire HTBI primers with Arm-PCR amplification of CDR3. Via MiXCR, TCRdb re-called the multiplex PCR reads, giving one row per CDR3 protein. The sample consists of approximately 400,000 distinct CDR3 sequences, about 15% of them appearing once. Noted time point: newly diagnosed GD, antithyroid drugs for less than 3 months. Extracted PBMC RNA gave rise to the TCR library. Another study also made use of these data, one on T cells in Graves' hyperthyroidism and ophthalmopathy. That publication notes: With a median lead of 6.5 months before onset, the model predicted ophthalmopathy.

This TCR was recovered from a young woman with Graves disease. The sample consisted of peripheral blood mononuclear cells (PBMCs), taken at new diagnosis, from a patient treated with antithyroid drugs. The V and J genes are TRBV3-1 and TRBJ1-1; a weak D match, TRBD1 (6 bases). The chain's CDR3 is CASSGDRTTEAFF. DNA of the CDR3: TGTGCCAGCAGCGGAGACAGGACCACTGAAGCTTTCTTT.